A selection of T cell receptor beta chains follows, all from one sample in a study of T cell changes during pregnancy in multiple sclerosis. Generated by immunoSEQ multiplex PCR, the TCRdb table keeps only in-frame clones and is missing some. Of fewer than 65,000 clones in the sample, roughly 90% were seen once. The sample consisted of peripheral blood, taken before pregnancy. The receptors come from a female donor with multiple sclerosis, enrolled in a pregnancy study. CDR3s include the opening cysteine and the closing phenylalanine or tryptophan. The D gene is left open where the match is weak. Clone sizes are given selectively: once, few, many, or a class where the clone is expanded.

abundance	v_gene	len	d_gene	j_gene	CDR3aa	CDR3nt
NA	TRBV5-6	13	NA	TRBJ1-2	CASSFRPNYGYTF	TGTGCCAGCAGCTTCAGGCCGAACTATGGCTACACCTTC
NA	TRBV11-2	14	NA	TRBJ1-4	CASSLRGTNEKLFF	TGTGCCAGCAGCTTACGGGGTACTAATGAAAAACTGTTTTTT
NA	TRBV29-1	14	TRBD1	TRBJ2-2	CSSTGQGAGGELFF	TGCAGCTCGACCGGACAGGGGGCGGGAGGGGAGCTGTTTTTT
NA	TRBV27	18	NA	TRBJ2-1	CASSLPPLIQGIYNEQFF	TGTGCCAGCAGTTTACCACCATTAATCCAGGGGATCTACAATGAGCAGTTCTTC
once	TRBV19	15	NA	TRBJ2-7	CASSRGPLGTSEQYF	TGTGCCAGTAGTAGAGGGCCCCTGGGAACAAGCGAGCAGTACTTC
NA	TRBV2	13	TRBD1	TRBJ2-7	CASSVRGQGEQYF	TGTGCCAGCAGTGTAAGGGGGCAGGGGGAGCAGTACTTC
NA	TRBV19	14	NA	TRBJ1-6	CASSRREYNSPLHF	TGTGCCAGTAGCCGACGGGAGTATAATTCACCCCTCCACTTT
NA	TRBV11-2	14	NA	TRBJ2-7	CASSLLRHSYEQYF	TGTGCCAGCAGCTTACTGAGGCACTCTTACGAGCAGTACTTC
NA	TRBV6-1	14	NA	TRBJ1-5	CASKPGGPGQPQHF	TGTGCCAGCAAACCCGGGGGACCCGGGCAGCCCCAGCATTTT
NA	TRBV7-2	14	TRBD1	TRBJ1-4	CASRQGALEEKLFF	TGTGCCAGCCGCCAGGGGGCTTTAGAAGAAAAACTGTTTTTT
NA	TRBV4-3	15	TRBD1	TRBJ1-2	CASSQEGQGDPSYTF	TGCGCCAGCAGCCAAGAGGGACAGGGCGATCCCAGCTACACCTTC
NA	TRBV9	15	TRBD1	TRBJ2-7	CASSVQGEISYEQYF	TGTGCCAGCAGCGTCCAGGGGGAAATCTCCTACGAGCAGTACTTC
NA	TRBV2	14	TRBD1	TRBJ2-7	CAKPQGPCSYEQYF	TGTGCCAAACCACAGGGGCCCTGCTCCTACGAGCAGTACTTC
NA	TRBV28	15	NA	TRBJ1-5	CASSFAGSGNQPQHF	TGTGCCAGCAGTTTTGCAGGGTCGGGCAATCAGCCCCAGCATTTT
NA	TRBV9	14	NA	TRBJ1-1	CASSGPGGNTEAFF	TGTGCCAGCAGCGGGCCCGGGGGGAACACTGAAGCTTTCTTT
NA	TRBV7-2	15	TRBD2	TRBJ2-3	CASRLGRGKTDTQYF	TGTGCCAGCAGATTGGGGCGGGGGAAGACAGATACGCAGTATTTT
NA	TRBV2	14	TRBD1	TRBJ1-1	CASSATGGDTEAFF	TGTGCCAGCAGTGCGACAGGGGGGGATACTGAAGCTTTCTTT
NA	TRBV4-3	16	TRBD1	TRBJ1-5	CASSPGTGTSNQPQHF	TGCGCCAGCAGCCCCGGGACAGGGACGAGCAATCAGCCCCAGCATTTT
few	TRBV19	14	NA	TRBJ1-6	CASSIDRVGSPLHF	TGTGCCAGTAGTATAGACAGGGTCGGGTCACCCCTCCACTTT
few	TRBV11-1	14	TRBD1	TRBJ1-5	CASSQQGSNQPQHF	TGTGCCAGCAGCCAACAGGGGAGCAATCAGCCCCAGCATTTT
once	TRBV7-3	15	NA	TRBJ2-2	CASSFSPFSTGELFF	TGTGCCAGCAGCTTTTCCCCTTTTTCTACCGGGGAGCTGTTTTTT
NA	TRBV7-8	13	NA	TRBJ1-1	CASSLYRDGEAFF	TGTGCCAGCAGCCTGTACAGGGACGGTGAAGCTTTCTTT
NA	TRBV5-4	15	NA	TRBJ2-2	CASSWGDRNTGELFF	TGTGCCAGCAGCTGGGGGGACAGGAACACCGGGGAGCTGTTTTTT
NA	TRBV5-4	15	TRBD2	TRBJ2-1	CASSLGGSSYNEQFF	TGTGCCAGCAGCCTGGGAGGGAGCTCCTACAATGAGCAGTTCTTC
NA	TRBV21-1	20	NA	TRBJ2-4	CASSVPPGQPNTRGPNIQYF	TGTGCCAGCAGTGTACCCCCGGGACAGCCGAACACCAGGGGGCCGAACATTCAGTACTTC
NA	TRBV4-3	16	TRBD1	TRBJ1-1	CASRQADRGRRTEAFF	TGCGCCAGCAGACAAGCTGACAGGGGGCGGCGGACTGAAGCTTTCTTT
NA	TRBV6-4	15	TRBD1	TRBJ2-3	CASSDGQGASDTQYF	TGTGCCAGCAGTGACGGACAGGGGGCGTCAGATACGCAGTATTTT
NA	TRBV19	16	TRBD1	TRBJ2-5	CASSRLPGQGEETQYF	TGTGCCAGTAGTAGATTGCCGGGACAGGGGGAAGAGACCCAGTACTTC
NA	TRBV5-6	17	NA	TRBJ2-7	CASSFSPTAGPPYEQYF	TGTGCCAGCAGCTTTTCTCCCACGGCTGGGCCTCCCTACGAGCAGTACTTC
NA	TRBV16	17	NA	TRBJ1-2	CASSLDTWVLNNYGYTF	TGTGCCAGCAGTCTCGACACGTGGGTACTTAATAACTATGGCTACACCTTC
NA	TRBV7-6	20	TRBD2	TRBJ2-1	CASSPPWLERGPSSYNEQFF	TGTGCCAGCAGCCCACCCTGGTTAGAGCGGGGGCCAAGCTCCTACAATGAGCAGTTCTTC
NA	TRBV7-2	16	NA	TRBJ2-1	CASSLLAGSSYNEQFF	TGTGCCAGCAGCTTATTAGCCGGGAGCTCCTACAATGAGCAGTTCTTC
NA	TRBV9	21	TRBD1	TRBJ2-1	CASSVAARVPLGTGENNEQFF	TGTGCCAGCAGCGTAGCGGCGCGTGTCCCTCTAGGGACAGGGGAAAACAATGAGCAGTTCTTC
NA	TRBV27	15	TRBD1	TRBJ2-6	CASSPRTGGANVLTF	TGTGCCAGCAGTCCCCGGACAGGGGGGGCCAACGTCCTGACTTTC
NA	TRBV15	14	NA	TRBJ2-5	CATSRDIGEETQYF	TGTGCCACCAGCAGAGATATCGGGGAAGAGACCCAGTACTTC
NA	TRBV18	15	TRBD1	TRBJ1-5	CASSPEGQGNQPQHF	TGTGCCAGCTCACCAGAGGGACAGGGCAATCAGCCCCAGCATTTT
NA	TRBV27	18	TRBD2	TRBJ2-5	CASSQRLAGGRIQETQYF	TGTGCCAGCAGTCAGAGACTAGCGGGGGGGCGCATCCAAGAGACCCAGTACTTC
NA	TRBV18	14	NA	TRBJ2-5	CASSPRFSEETQYF	TGTGCCAGCTCACCGAGGTTCTCGGAGGAGACCCAGTACTTC
NA	TRBV14	13	NA	TRBJ2-7	CASSPHYTYEQYF	TGTGCCAGCAGCCCACATTACACCTACGAGCAGTACTTC
NA	TRBV28	14	NA	TRBJ2-7	CASSFQGIPYEQYF	TGTGCCAGCAGTTTCCAGGGGATCCCCTACGAGCAGTACTTC
NA	TRBV25-1	14	NA	TRBJ2-4	CASSEAGAKNIQYF	TGTGCCAGCTCCGAGGCAGGGGCGAAAAACATTCAGTACTTC
NA	TRBV29-1	17	TRBD2	TRBJ2-7	CSVEASARGLVLGEQYF	TGCAGCGTTGAAGCCTCGGCGAGGGGACTAGTTCTTGGCGAGCAGTACTTC
NA	TRBV18	15	NA	TRBJ2-5	CASSPLQGAQETQYF	TGTGCCAGCTCACCACTACAGGGCGCCCAAGAGACCCAGTACTTC
once	TRBV7-2	15	NA	TRBJ1-3	CASSYRISSGNTIYF	TGTGCCAGCAGCTACAGGATTTCCTCTGGAAACACCATATATTTT
NA	TRBV5-1	15	NA	TRBJ2-2	CASSLGLVPVGELFF	TGCGCCAGCAGCTTGGGTCTTGTTCCGGTCGGGGAGCTGTTTTTT
NA	TRBV27	15	TRBD1	TRBJ1-2	CASSLSNRGDGGYTF	TGTGCCAGCAGTTTAAGCAACAGGGGGGACGGGGGCTACACCTTC
NA	TRBV6-4	13	TRBD1	TRBJ2-5	CASSPTGEETQYF	TGTGCCAGCAGTCCGACAGGGGAAGAGACCCAGTACTTC
NA	TRBV6-5	13	NA	TRBJ1-1	CASRGTGNTEAFF	TGTGCCAGCAGAGGCACAGGGAACACTGAAGCTTTCTTT
NA	TRBV30	11	NA	TRBJ2-4	CAWGRGNIQYF	TGTGCCTGGGGCAGGGGAAACATTCAGTACTTC
NA	TRBV19	13	NA	TRBJ2-5	CASSRGGVETQYF	TGTGCCAGTAGTCGAGGCGGAGTAGAGACCCAGTACTTC
NA	TRBV18	15	NA	TRBJ2-7	CASSPSARGSYEQYF	TGTGCCAGCTCACCAAGCGCAAGGGGATCCTACGAGCAGTACTTC